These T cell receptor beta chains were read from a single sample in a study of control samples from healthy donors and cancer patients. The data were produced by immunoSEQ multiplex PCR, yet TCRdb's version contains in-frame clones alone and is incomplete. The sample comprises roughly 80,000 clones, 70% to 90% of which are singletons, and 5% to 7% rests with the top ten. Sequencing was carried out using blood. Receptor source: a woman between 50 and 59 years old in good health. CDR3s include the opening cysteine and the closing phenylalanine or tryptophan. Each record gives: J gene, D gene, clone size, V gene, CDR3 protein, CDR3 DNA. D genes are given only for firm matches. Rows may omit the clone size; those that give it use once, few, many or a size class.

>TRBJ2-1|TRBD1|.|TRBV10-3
CAISGGGTGWNEQFF
TGTGCCATCAGTGGAGGGGGGACAGGGTGGAATGAGCAGTTCTTC
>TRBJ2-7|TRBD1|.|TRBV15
CATSREGTGAYEQYF
TGTGCCACCAGCAGAGAGGGGACAGGGGCCTACGAGCAGTACTTC
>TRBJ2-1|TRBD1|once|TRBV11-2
CASSLVGTGRGQFF
TGTGCCAGCAGCTTAGTAGGGACAGGGCGGGGGCAGTTCTTC
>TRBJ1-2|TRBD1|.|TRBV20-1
CSANRGMGYTF
TGCAGTGCTAACAGGGGAATGGGCTACACCTTC
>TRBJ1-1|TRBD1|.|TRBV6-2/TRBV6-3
CASSYVLGQGAKNTEAFF
TGTGCCAGCAGTTACGTCCTAGGACAGGGGGCGAAGAACACTGAAGCTTTCTTT
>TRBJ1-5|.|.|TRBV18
CASSPVREQPQHF
TGTGCCAGCTCACCCGTTCGGGAGCAGCCCCAGCATTTT
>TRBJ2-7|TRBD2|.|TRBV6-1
CASSDGGTRGVQYF
TGTGCCAGCAGTGACGGGGGGACTCGGGGGGTGCAGTACTTC
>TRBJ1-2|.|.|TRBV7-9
CASSLNQGGYTF
TGTGCCAGCAGCTTAAATCAGGGTGGCTACACCTTC
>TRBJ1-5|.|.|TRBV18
CASSSDGGVGQPQHF
TGTGCCAGCTCATCGGACGGGGGGGTGGGTCAGCCCCAGCATTTT
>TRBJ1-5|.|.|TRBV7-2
CASSLRLGGGQPQHF
TGTGCCAGCAGCTTACGTCTTGGGGGTGGTCAGCCCCAGCATTTT
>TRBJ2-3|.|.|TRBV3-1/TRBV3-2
CASSRGLDTQYF
TGTGCCAGCAGTCGTGGACTCGATACGCAGTATTTT
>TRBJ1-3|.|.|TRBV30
CAWTYGTGNTIYF
TGTGCCTGGACGTATGGGACTGGGAACACCATATATTTT
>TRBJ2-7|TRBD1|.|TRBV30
CAWSVLRGKRAYEQYF
TGTGCCTGGAGTGTTCTCAGGGGGAAAAGGGCCTACGAGCAGTACTTC
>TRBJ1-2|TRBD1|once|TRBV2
CARRTPGQTVYGYTF
TGTGCCAGGAGGACTCCGGGACAGACCGTCTATGGCTACACCTTC
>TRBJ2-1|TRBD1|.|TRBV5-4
CASSLMTGADEQFF
TGTGCCAGCAGCTTGATGACAGGGGCCGATGAGCAGTTCTTC
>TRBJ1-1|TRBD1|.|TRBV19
CASSIRTGGTEAFF
TGTGCCAGTAGTATAAGGACAGGGGGCACTGAAGCTTTCTTT